These T cell receptor beta chains were read from a single sample in a study of cytomegalovirus exposure and HLA in healthy donors. Produced via immunoSEQ multiplex PCR; TCRdb's table is partial and in-frame only. Of over 150,000 clones in the sample, 78% are singletons; the top ten hold around 3.2%. The sequenced material came from PBMCs. The origin of the receptors is a woman in her forties or fifties in good health and CMV-seropositive. Both conserved end residues are part of each CDR3. D genes are given only for firm matches. Clone size is stated in some rows and not others, as once, few, many or a class when expanded.

d_call clone_size j_call v_call cdr3_aa cdr3_nt
TRBD1 - TRBJ1-2 TRBV19 CASSIRTGDAKGGYTF TGTGCCAGTAGTATCCGGACAGGGGATGCAAAGGGAGGCTACACCTTC
- - TRBJ1-6 TRBV7-2 CASSLEYSYNSPLHF TGTGCCAGCAGCTTAGAATACTCCTATAATTCACCCCTCCACTTT
- - TRBJ2-1 TRBV28 CASSLGGASSYNEQFF TGTGCCAGCAGTTTAGGCGGGGCGAGCTCCTACAATGAGCAGTTCTTC
- once TRBJ1-1 TRBV30 CAWSSNRQGEAFF TGTGCCTGGAGTTCAAACCGCCAGGGTGAAGCTTTCTTT
TRBD1 - TRBJ2-1 TRBV19 CASSRDRGTGEQFF TGTGCCAGTAGTCGGGACAGGGGGACCGGTGAGCAGTTCTTC
- - TRBJ2-7 TRBV7-9 CASSFSAYEQYF TGTGCCAGCAGCTTTAGTGCCTACGAGCAGTACTTC
TRBD1 - TRBJ2-5 TRBV19 CASSISRTGEETQYF TGTGCCAGTAGTATATCCCGGACAGGGGAAGAGACCCAGTACTTC
TRBD1 few TRBJ1-1 TRBV19 CASRPGQQNTEAFF TGTGCCAGTAGACCGGGACAGCAGAACACTGAAGCTTTCTTT
TRBD1 - TRBJ2-5 TRBV19 CASSIGTGGLEETQYF TGTGCCAGTAGTATTGGGACAGGGGGGTTGGAAGAGACCCAGTACTTC
TRBD1 - TRBJ2-1 TRBV5-1 CASRVTGDNEQFF TGCGCCAGCAGAGTTACAGGGGACAATGAGCAGTTCTTC
- - TRBJ1-1 TRBV5-1 CASSPMVNPGGNTEAFF TGCGCCAGCAGCCCTATGGTAAACCCGGGTGGGAACACTGAAGCTTTCTTT
- - TRBJ2-1 TRBV11-2 CASSWTGLNEQFF TGTGCCAGCAGCTGGACGGGACTCAATGAGCAGTTCTTC
- - TRBJ1-3 TRBV15 CATSLAGGNTIYF TGTGCCACCAGCCTGGCGGGAGGAAACACCATATATTTT
- - TRBJ1-1 TRBV7-2 CASSSNLNTEAFF TGTGCCAGCAGCTCTAACTTGAACACTGAAGCTTTCTTT
TRBD1 - TRBJ1-1 TRBV7-9 CASSRQGNTEAFF TGTGCCAGCAGCAGACAGGGGAACACTGAAGCTTTCTTT
TRBD2 - TRBJ2-6 TRBV5-1 CASSRGGSGANGLTF TGCGCCAGCAGCCGGGGGGGCTCTGGGGCCAACGGCCTGACTTTC
- once TRBJ2-7 TRBV11-2 CASSLGRQVYEQYF TGTGCCAGCAGCTTAGGTAGGCAGGTTTACGAGCAGTACTTC
- - TRBJ1-6 TRBV2 CASYRDINSPLHF TGTGCCAGCTACCGGGACATTAATTCACCCCTCCACTTT
- - TRBJ2-3 TRBV2 CASSVTSGTTDTQYF TGTGCCAGCAGTGTAACGTCCGGGACAACAGATACGCAGTATTTT
- - TRBJ2-1 TRBV7-3 CASSPTARGEQFF TGTGCCAGCAGCCCCACCGCCAGGGGCGAGCAGTTCTTC
- - TRBJ1-2 TRBV21-1 CASSKRYIGFRGRRGYTF TGTGCCAGCAGCAAAAGGTATATCGGGTTTCGGGGGAGAAGGGGCTACACCTTC
- - TRBJ1-4 TRBV28 CASSLGGGAGEKLFF TGTGCCAGCAGTTTAGGAGGGGGGGCTGGGGAAAAACTGTTTTTT
TRBD1 - TRBJ2-2 TRBV12-5 CASGTDRAGTGELFF TGTGCTAGTGGTACCGACAGGGCGGGCACCGGGGAGCTGTTTTTT
- - TRBJ1-2 TRBV9 CASSVRVDVGYTF TGTGCCAGCAGCGTGAGGGTCGACGTGGGCTACACCTTC
- - TRBJ1-2 TRBV5-1 CASSLQGRVDYGYTF TGCGCCAGCAGCCTTCAGGGCAGAGTTGACTATGGCTACACCTTC
- - TRBJ2-7 TRBV5-1 CASSLGGGNEQYF TGCGCCAGCAGCTTGGGGGGCGGGAACGAGCAGTACTTC
TRBD1 - TRBJ2-7 TRBV5-4 CASSLRWQGELEQYF TGTGCCAGCAGCTTGAGGTGGCAGGGGGAACTCGAGCAGTACTTC
TRBD1 - TRBJ2-3 TRBV7-2 CASSLGQGRTDTQYF TGTGCCAGCAGCCTCGGACAGGGGAGGACAGATACGCAGTATTTT
TRBD1 - TRBJ1-4 TRBV4-1 CASSQSQGARYEKLFF TGCGCCAGCAGCCAGTCCCAGGGGGCTAGGTATGAAAAACTGTTTTTT
TRBD1 - TRBJ1-2 TRBV7-9 CASSLAQTGPYGYTF TGTGCCAGCAGCTTGGCACAGACAGGGCCCTATGGCTACACCTTC
TRBD2 - TRBJ2-3 TRBV7-3 CASSRLALSTDTQYF TGTGCCAGCAGTCGACTAGCCCTCTCCACAGATACGCAGTATTTT